The following is a T cell receptor (beta chain) sequence with its context. This record belongs to a study of blood T cell repertoires in COVID-19. Study in general: PBMCs, B-cell-depleted T cells, or T cells were the source of the cDNA or gDNA that made up the material.

The V and J ends lost 4 bases and 0 bases respectively, with 9 bases between them. The CDR3 length is 14 residues. Germline V gene lookup returns CDR1 SGDLS and CDR2 YYNGEE. Enrollees, about 18 to 95 years old, lived in about two dozen US areas. Per the original data handling: Amplified reference gene primers provided the basis for estimating nucleated cell counts. TCRdb's table, derived via immunoSEQ multiplex PCR, lists solely in-frame clones and lacks some. Clone size and V and J calls were adopted from that table, with D and trimming inferred from the DNA. Seen here are roughly 300,000 clones, about 92% observed once, and the top ten hold 15% to 20%.

Sequencing was done on a sample of PBMCs or T cells enriched from blood (not recorded which). V and J are TRBV9 and TRBJ2-3, with D perhaps TRBD2 (6 bases). The TCR comes from a woman in her thirties who had recovered from COVID-19. The CDR3 coding sequence is TGTGCCAGCAGCCCGGGGACTAGCACAGATACGCAGTATTTT. The encoded protein is CASSPGTSTDTQYF.